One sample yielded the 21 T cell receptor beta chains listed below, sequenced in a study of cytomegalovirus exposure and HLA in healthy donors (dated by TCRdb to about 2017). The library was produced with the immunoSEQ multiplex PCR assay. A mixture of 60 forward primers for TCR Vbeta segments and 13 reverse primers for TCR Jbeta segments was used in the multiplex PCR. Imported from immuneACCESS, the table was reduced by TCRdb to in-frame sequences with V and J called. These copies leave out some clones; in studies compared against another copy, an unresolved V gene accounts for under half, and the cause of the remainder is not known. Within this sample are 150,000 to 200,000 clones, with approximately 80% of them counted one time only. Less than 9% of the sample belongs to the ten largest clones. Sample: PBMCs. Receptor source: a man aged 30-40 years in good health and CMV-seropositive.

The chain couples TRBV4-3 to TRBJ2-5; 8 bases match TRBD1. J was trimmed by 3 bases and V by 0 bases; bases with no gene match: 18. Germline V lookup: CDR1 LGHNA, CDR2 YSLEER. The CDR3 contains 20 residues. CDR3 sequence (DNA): TGCGCCAGCAGCCAAGATCTAACGTATGGTCGTCAGGGGGCGGAAGAGACCCAGTACTTC. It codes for CASSQDLTYGRQGAEETQYF.

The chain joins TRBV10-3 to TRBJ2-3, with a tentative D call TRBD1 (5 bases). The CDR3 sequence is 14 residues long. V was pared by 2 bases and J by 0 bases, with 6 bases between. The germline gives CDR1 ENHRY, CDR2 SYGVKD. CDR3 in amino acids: CAISERGSTDTQYF. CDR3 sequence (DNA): TGTGCCATCAGTGAGAGGGGTAGCACAGATACGCAGTATTTT.

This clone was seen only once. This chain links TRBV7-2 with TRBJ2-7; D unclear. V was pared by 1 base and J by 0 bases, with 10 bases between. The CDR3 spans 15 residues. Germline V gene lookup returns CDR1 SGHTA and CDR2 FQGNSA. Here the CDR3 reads CASSLVSSSSYEQYF. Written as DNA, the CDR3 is TGTGCCAGCAGCTTAGTGTCCTCTTCCTCCTACGAGCAGTACTTC.

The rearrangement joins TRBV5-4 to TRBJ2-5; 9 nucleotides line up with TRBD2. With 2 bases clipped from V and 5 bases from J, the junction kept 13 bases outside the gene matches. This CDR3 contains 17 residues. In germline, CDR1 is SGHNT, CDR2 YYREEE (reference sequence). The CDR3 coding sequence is TGTGCCAGCAGCTTTCCCCTAGATAGCGGGGGAGGGGAGACCCAGTACTTC. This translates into CASSFPLDSGGGETQYF. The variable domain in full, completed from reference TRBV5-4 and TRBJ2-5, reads ETGVTQSPTHLIKTRGQQVTLRCSSQSGHNTVSWYQQALGQGPQFIFQYYREEENGRGNFPPRFSGLQFPNYSSELNVNALELDDSALYLCASSFPLDSGGGETQYFGPGTRLLVL.

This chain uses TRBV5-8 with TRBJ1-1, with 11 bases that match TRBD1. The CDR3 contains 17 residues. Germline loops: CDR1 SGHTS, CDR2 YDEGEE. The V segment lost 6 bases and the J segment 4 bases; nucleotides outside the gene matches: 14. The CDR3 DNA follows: TGTGCCAGCACTTTAGAGAGGACAGGGGGCTGGAGCACTGAAGCTTTCTTT. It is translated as CASTLERTGGWSTEAFF.

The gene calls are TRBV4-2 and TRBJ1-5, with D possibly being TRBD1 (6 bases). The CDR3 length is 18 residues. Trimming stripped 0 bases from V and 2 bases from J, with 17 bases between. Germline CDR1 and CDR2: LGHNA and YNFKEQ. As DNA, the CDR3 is TGTGCCAGCAGCCAAGATCTGTTAGGCAGGGGAGGCAATCAGCCCCAGCATTTT. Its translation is CASSQDLLGRGGNQPQHF.

Here the CDR3 DNA reads TGTGCCAGCAGCCAAGTAGGGACTGTCACCGGGGAGCTGTTTTTT. Protein: CASSQVGTVTGELFF. This sequence joins TRBV4-2 and TRBJ2-2; perhaps TRBD2 as D (6 bases). The V and J ends lost 1 base and 4 bases respectively, with 10 bases between them. CDR3 length equals 15 residues. Germline values: CDR1 LGHNA, CDR2 YNFKEQ.

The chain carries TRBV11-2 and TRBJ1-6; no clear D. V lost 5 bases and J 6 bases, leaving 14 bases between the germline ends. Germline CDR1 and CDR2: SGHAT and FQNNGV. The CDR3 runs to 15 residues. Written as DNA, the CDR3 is TGTGCCAGCAGCCAAAGTTACCCCGGTAATTCACCCCTCCACTTT. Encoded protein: CASSQSYPGNSPLHF.

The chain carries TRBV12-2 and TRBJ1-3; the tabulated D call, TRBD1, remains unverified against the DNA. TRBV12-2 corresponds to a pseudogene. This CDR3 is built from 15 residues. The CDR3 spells CASRLVQAPGNTIYF. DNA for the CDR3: TGTGCAAGTCGCTTAGTTCAGGCACCGGGAAACACCATATATTTT.

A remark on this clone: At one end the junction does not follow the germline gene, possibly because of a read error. In nucleotides, the CDR3 is TGCGCCAGCTGCTTCTCTAGGACAGGCCAAGAGACCCAGTACTTC. It yields the protein CASCFSRTGQETQYF. The rearrangement uses TRBV5-1 and TRBJ2-5; 7 nucleotides line up with TRBD1. The germline V gene encodes CDR1 SGHRS and CDR2 YFSETQ. The CDR3 is 15 residues long.

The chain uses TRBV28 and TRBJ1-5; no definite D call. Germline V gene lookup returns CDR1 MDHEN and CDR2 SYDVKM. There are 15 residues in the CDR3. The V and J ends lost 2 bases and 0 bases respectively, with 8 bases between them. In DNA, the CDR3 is TGTGCCAGCAGTTTAACCGGGGATAGCAATCAGCCCCAGCATTTT. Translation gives CASSLTGDSNQPQHF.

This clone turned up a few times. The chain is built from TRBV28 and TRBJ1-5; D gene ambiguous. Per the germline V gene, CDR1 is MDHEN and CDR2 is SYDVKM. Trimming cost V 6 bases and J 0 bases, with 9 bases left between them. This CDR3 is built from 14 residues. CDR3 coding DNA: TGTGCCAGCAGCCTCGGAGGTAGCAATCAGCCCCAGCATTTT. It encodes CASSLGGSNQPQHF.

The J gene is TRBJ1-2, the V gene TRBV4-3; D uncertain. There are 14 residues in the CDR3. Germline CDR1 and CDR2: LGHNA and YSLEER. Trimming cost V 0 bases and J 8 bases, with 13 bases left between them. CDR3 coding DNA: TGCGCCAGCAGCCAAGACAGGCTCGCCGTGGGCTACACCTTC. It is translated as CASSQDRLAVGYTF.

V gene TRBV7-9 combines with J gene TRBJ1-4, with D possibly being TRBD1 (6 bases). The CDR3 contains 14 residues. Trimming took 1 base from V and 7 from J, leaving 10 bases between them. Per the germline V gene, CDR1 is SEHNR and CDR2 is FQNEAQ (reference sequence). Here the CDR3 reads CASSLVGAGEKLFF. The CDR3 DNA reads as TGTGCCAGCAGCTTAGTGGGGGCGGGTGAAAAACTGTTTTTT.

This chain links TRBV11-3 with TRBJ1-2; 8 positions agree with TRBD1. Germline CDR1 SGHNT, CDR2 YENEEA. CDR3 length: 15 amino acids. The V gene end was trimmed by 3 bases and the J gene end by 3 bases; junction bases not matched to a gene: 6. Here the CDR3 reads CASSFYRGRDYGYTF. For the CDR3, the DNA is TGTGCCAGCAGCTTCTACAGGGGGAGGGACTATGGCTACACCTTC.

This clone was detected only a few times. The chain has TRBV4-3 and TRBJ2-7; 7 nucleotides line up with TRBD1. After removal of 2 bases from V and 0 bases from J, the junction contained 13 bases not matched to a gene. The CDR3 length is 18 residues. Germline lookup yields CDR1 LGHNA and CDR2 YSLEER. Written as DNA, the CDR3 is TGCGCCAGCAGCCAAAATCTCCACGGGGCAGGGGGCTCCTACGAGCAGTACTTC. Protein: CASSQNLHGAGGSYEQYF.

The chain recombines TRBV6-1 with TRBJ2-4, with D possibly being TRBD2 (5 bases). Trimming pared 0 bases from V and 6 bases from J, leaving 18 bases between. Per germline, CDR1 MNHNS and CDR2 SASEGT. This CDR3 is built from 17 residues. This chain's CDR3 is CASSEAVGDRIGNIQYF. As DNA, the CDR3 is TGTGCCAGCAGTGAAGCGGTCGGGGATCGTATTGGAAACATTCAGTACTTC.

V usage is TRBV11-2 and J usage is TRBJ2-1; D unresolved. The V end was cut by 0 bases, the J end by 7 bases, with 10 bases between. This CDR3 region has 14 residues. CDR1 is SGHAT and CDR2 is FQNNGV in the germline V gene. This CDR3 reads CASSLDHRENEQFF. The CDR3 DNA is TGTGCCAGCAGCTTAGATCATCGAGAGAATGAGCAGTTCTTC.

Written as DNA, the CDR3 is TGTGCCAGCAGCATTGACAGGGCCCCTCTTTTGACTGAAGCTTTCTTT. This sequence encodes CASSIDRAPLLTEAFF. The chain combines TRBV7-9 with TRBJ1-1, with 7 bases that match TRBD1. Germline assignment: CDR1 SEHNR and CDR2 FQNEAQ (reference sequence). V trimming: 5 bases; J trimming: 5 bases; junction bases outside the gene matches: 14. The CDR3 is 16 residues long.

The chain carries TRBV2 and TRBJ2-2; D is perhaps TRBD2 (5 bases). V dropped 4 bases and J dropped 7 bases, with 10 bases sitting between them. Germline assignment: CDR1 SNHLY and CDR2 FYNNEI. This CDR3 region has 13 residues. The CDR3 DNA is TGTGCCAGCAGTGGAGTAGCGCGCGGGGAGCTGTTTTTT. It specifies CASSGVARGELFF.

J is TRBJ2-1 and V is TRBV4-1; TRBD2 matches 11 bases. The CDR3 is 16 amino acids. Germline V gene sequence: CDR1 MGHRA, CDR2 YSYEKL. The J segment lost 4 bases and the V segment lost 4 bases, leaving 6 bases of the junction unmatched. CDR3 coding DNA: TGCGCCAGCAGCCCCGTAGCGGGGGGGCCTTACAATGAGCAGTTCTTC. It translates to CASSPVAGGPYNEQFF.